This T cell receptor beta chain appears in the sequencing data of a study of T cells expressing NK-cell markers (dated by TCRdb to the early 2020s). Background for the entire study: Fewer than ten donors provided sorted CD3+CD56+NKG2C+, CD3+CD56+NKG2C- and CD3+CD56-NKG2C+ T-cell subsets, whose TCR beta-chain repertoires were profiled. Of the eight sequenced donors, seven were found to be HCMV-seropositive and one was found to be HCMV-seronegative. All eight donors whose samples were sequenced were randomly selected healthy volunteers, three of them men and five women. Illumina HiSeq 2000/2500, MiSeq or NextSeq was used to sequence libraries as 2 x 150 bp reads. Study-wide conclusions, independent of this receptor: Whether the expanded NKG2C-expressing T cell clones were specific for HCMV antigens was left unclear. In five to seven donors, the dominant CD3+CD56+NKG2C+ clonotypes were among the top 10 CD8+ clonotypes and accounted for about 1.0-7.5% of CD8+ T cells. Those dominant clonotypes were again the most abundant among CD3+CD56-NKG2C+ cells in four donors, at 28.3-60.1%.

Data came from an Illumina HiSeq 2000. The TCR beta cDNA libraries were made using 5'RACE template switching, a step that added both a universal primer site and unique molecular identifiers. Synthesis of cDNA was primed from the TCR beta constant segment and was followed by two consecutive PCR amplification steps. Per the source publication's procedure: Reads were demultiplexed and grouped by UMI with MIGEC, and clonotypes were assembled and quantified with MiTCR. To remove erroneous sequences, TCR cDNA sequences were retained only when supported by two or more reads. The tcR package was used for downstream repertoire analysis, with clonotypes matched between fractions based on CDR3 nucleotide sequence plus V segment. VDJmatch was used to annotate antigen specificity against VDJdb, with one amino acid substitution in CDR3 allowed. TCRdb reanalyzed the reads, keeping one entry per CDR3 protein sequence and omitting DNA. The V and J calls reflect TCRdb's pipeline rather than the authors' work. For this sample, the table gives about 460,000 distinct CDR3 sequences. The top ten hold roughly 1.4% of the sample.

A commercial ELISA kit detecting HCMV-specific IgG in serum was used to determine HCMV serostatus. Ficoll density gradient centrifugation was used to isolate peripheral blood mononuclear cells from blood. With respect to this clonotype: No cognate antigen has been identified for it.

Inclusive of the bounding cysteine and phenylalanine, the CDR3 is 15 residues long. No nucleotide data were recorded. The clonotype was recovered from a woman in her forties or fifties in good health. Donor details come from another sample of the same person, matched by shared clones. Sequencing was carried out using blood T cells: a sorted CD56 or NKG2C T cell subset, CD4+ or CD8+ T cells, or bulk PBMC T cells (not recorded which). The chain joins TRBV12-3 or TRBV12-4 to TRBJ2-3; the D call from TCRdb, TRBD1, cannot be confirmed without DNA. The CDR3 sequence is CASSLLTGGTDTQYF.